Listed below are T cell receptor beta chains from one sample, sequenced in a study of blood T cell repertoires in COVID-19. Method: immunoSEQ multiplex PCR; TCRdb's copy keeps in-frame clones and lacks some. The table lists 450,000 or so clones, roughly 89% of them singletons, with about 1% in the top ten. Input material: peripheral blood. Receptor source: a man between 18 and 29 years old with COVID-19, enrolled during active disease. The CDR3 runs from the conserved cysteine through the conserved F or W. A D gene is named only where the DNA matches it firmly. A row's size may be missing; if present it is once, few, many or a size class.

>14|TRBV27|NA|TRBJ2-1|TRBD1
CASSPEHAGTGLFF
TGTGCCAGCAGTCCGGAACACGCCGGGACAGGGTTGTTCTTC
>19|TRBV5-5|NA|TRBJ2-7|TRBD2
CASSQLASSDPVSSYEQYF
TGTGCCAGCAGCCAACTAGCGTCTTCCGACCCTGTTAGCTCCTACGAGCAGTACTTC
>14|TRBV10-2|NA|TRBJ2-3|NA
CASSAGGFTDTQYF
TGCGCCAGCAGTGCGGGCGGGTTCACAGATACGCAGTATTTT
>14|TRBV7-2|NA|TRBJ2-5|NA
CASSPHSGRETQYF
TGTGCCAGCAGCCCCCATTCAGGGAGGGAGACCCAGTACTTC
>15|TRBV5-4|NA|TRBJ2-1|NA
CASSQPGSKYNEQFF
TGTGCCAGCAGTCAACCAGGATCAAAATACAATGAGCAGTTCTTC
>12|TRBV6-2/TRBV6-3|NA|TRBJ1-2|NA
CASSYSGQGCTF
TGTGCCAGCAGTTACTCAGGGCAGGGATGCACCTTC
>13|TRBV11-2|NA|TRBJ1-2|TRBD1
CASSLAHRGGYTF
TGTGCCAGCAGCTTAGCGCACAGGGGGGGCTACACCTTC
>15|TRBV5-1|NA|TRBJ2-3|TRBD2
CASSLILAGVFTQYF
TGCGCCAGCAGCTTGATACTAGCGGGGGTTTTCACGCAGTATTTT
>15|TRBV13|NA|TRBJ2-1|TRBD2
CASSSGLAGDNEQFF
TGTGCCAGCAGCTCCGGACTAGCGGGAGACAATGAGCAGTTCTTC
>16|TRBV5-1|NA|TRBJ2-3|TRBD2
CASSPGTSQSTDTQYF
TGCGCCAGCAGCCCCGGGACTAGTCAAAGCACAGATACGCAGTATTTT
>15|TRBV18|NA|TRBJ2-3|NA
CASSPLEVASGASDF
NA
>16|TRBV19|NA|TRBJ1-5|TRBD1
CASSIVGDRGNQPQHF
TGTGCCAGTAGTATAGTCGGAGACAGGGGTAATCAGCCCCAGCATTTT
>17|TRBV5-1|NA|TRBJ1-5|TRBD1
CASSLSTGVPSNQPQHF
TGCGCCAGCAGCTTATCAACAGGGGTTCCTAGCAATCAGCCCCAGCATTTT
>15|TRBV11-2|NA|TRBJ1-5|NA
CASSLRGGMNQPQHF
TGTGCCAGCAGCTTACGGGGAGGAATGAATCAGCCCCAGCATTTT
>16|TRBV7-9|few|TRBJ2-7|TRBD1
CASSDRRTGSSYEQYF
TGTGCCAGCAGCGACCGAAGGACAGGGTCCTCCTACGAGCAGTACTTC
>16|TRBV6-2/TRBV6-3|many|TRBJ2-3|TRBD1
CASSPHRQGGTDTQYF
TGTGCCAGCAGTCCACACCGACAGGGCGGCACAGATACGCAGTATTTT
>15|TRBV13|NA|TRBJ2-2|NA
CASSAPGHATGELFF
TGTGCCAGCAGCGCTCCGGGACACGCCACCGGGGAGCTGTTTTTT
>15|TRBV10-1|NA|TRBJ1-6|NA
CASPRTANEGSPLHF
TGCGCCAGCCCCCGGACAGCTAACGAAGGGTCACCCCTCCACTTT
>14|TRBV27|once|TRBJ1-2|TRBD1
CASSQQGISYGYTF
TGTGCCAGCAGTCAACAGGGGATAAGCTATGGCTACACCTTC
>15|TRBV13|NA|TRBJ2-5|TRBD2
CASSFGTSEGETQYF
TGTGCCAGCAGCTTTGGGACTAGCGAGGGGGAGACCCAGTACTTC
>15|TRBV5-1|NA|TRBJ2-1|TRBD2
CASSLVAGGPSEQFF
TGCGCCAGCAGCTTGGTAGCGGGAGGGCCATCTGAGCAGTTCTTC
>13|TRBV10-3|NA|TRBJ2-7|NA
CAISESHSGEQYF
TGTGCCATCAGTGAGTCTCACAGCGGCGAGCAGTACTTC
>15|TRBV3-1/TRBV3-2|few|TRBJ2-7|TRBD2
CASSFGLAGVYEQYF
TGTGCCAGCAGCTTCGGACTAGCGGGAGTTTACGAGCAGTACTTC
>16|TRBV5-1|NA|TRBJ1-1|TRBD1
CASSYLSGTGDTEAFF
TGCGCCAGCAGCTACCTATCCGGGACAGGGGACACTGAAGCTTTCTTT
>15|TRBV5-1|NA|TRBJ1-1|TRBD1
CASSLSGQGVPEAFF
TGCGCCAGCAGCTTGTCTGGACAGGGGGTACCTGAAGCTTTCTTT
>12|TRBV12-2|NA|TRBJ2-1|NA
CASRLPDRGKFF
TGTGCAAGTCGCTTACCGGACAGAGGAAAGTTCTTC
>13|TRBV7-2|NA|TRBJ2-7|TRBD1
CASSRTGQGEQYF
TGTGCCAGCAGCCGGACAGGGCAAGGAGAGCAGTACTTC
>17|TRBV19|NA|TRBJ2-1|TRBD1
CASSTTYRGLVNNEQFF
TGTGCCAGTAGTACGACATACAGGGGGCTGGTGAACAATGAGCAGTTCTTC
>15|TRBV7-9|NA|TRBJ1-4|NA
CASSSRAATNEKLFF
TGTGCCAGCAGCTCGAGAGCCGCAACTAATGAAAAACTGTTTTTT
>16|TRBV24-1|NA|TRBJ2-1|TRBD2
CATSELRELAGNEQFF
TGTGCCACCAGTGAGTTGCGGGAGTTAGCAGGCAATGAGCAGTTCTTC
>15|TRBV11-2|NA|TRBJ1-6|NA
CASSPGTGSNSPLHF
TGTGCCAGCAGCCCCGGAACAGGGTCGAATTCACCCCTCCACTTT
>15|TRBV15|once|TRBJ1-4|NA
CATSRGGQGNEKLFF
TGTGCCACCAGCAGAGGGGGTCAGGGGAATGAAAAACTGTTTTTT
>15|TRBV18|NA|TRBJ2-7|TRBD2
CASSPRAGTTYEQYF
TGTGCCAGCTCACCACGGGCAGGGACTACCTACGAGCAGTACTTC
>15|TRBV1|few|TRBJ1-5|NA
CTSSNQRTDAQPQHF
TGCACCAGCAGCAACCAAAGGACAGACGCCCAGCCCCAGCATTTT
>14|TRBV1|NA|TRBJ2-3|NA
CTSSRAGGPNTQYF
TGCACCAGCAGCCGAGCGGGGGGACCAAATACGCAGTATTTT
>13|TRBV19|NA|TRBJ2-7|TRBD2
CASNQGGSYEQYF
TGTGCCAGCAACCAGGGAGGGAGCTACGAGCAGTACTTC
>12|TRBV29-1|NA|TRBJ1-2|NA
CSGGGGSLGYTF
TGCAGCGGTGGGGGAGGGAGCCTTGGCTACACCTTC
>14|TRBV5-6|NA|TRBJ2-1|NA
CASRPQGSYNEQFF
TGTGCCAGCCGCCCGCAGGGGTCCTACAATGAGCAGTTCTTC
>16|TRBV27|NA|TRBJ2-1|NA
CASSLVGGFTYNEQFF
TGTGCCAGCAGTTTAGTTGGGGGGTTTACCTACAATGAGCAGTTCTTC
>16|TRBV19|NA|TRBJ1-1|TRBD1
CASSADWGQGADEAFF
TGTGCCAGTAGTGCGGATTGGGGACAGGGGGCGGATGAAGCTTTCTTT
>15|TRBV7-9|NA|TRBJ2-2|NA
CASSLEGVATGELFF
TGTGCCAGCAGCTTGGAGGGAGTAGCGACCGGGGAGCTGTTTTTT
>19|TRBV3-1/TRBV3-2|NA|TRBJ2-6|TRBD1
CASSHNTGTGLSGVNVLTF
TGTGCCAGCAGCCATAATACCGGGACAGGCCTCTCTGGGGTCAACGTCCTGACTTTC
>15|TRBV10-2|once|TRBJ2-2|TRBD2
CASSARRGGTGELFF
TGCGCCAGCAGTGCGCGGCGGGGGGGCACCGGGGAGCTGTTTTTT
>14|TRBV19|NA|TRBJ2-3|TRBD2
CASSTSGGTDTQYF
TGTGCCAGTAGTACTAGCGGGGGCACAGATACGCAGTATTTT
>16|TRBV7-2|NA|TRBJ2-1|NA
CASSLRGRGFGNEQFF
TGTGCCAGCAGCCTTCGAGGACGAGGGTTTGGCAATGAGCAGTTCTTC
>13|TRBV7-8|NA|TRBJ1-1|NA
CASSLRIRGEAFF
TGTGCCAGCAGCTTACGAATCCGGGGGGAAGCTTTCTTT
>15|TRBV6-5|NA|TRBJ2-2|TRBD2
CASRGLAGATGELFF
TGTGCCAGCAGGGGACTAGCGGGAGCTACCGGGGAGCTGTTTTTT
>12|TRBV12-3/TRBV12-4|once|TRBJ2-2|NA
CASSPNAGELFF
TGTGCCAGCAGCCCCAATGCCGGGGAGCTGTTTTTT
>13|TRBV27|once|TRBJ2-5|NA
CASRGLRQETQYF
TGTGCCAGCAGGGGACTTAGACAAGAGACCCAGTACTTC
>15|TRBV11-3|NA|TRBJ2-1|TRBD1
CASSPGQGTNNEQFF
TGTGCCAGCAGCCCCGGACAGGGTACGAATAATGAGCAGTTCTTC
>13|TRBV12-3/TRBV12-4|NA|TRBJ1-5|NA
CASSLDSLRPQHF
TGTGCCAGCAGTTTAGACAGCTTAAGGCCCCAGCATTTT
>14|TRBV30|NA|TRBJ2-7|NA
CAWSVGAGSYEQYF
TGTGCCTGGAGTGTAGGCGCGGGGAGCTACGAGCAGTACTTC
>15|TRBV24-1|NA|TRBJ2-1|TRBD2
CATSDPRTSSDEQFF
TGTGCCACCAGTGACCCCAGGACTAGCTCCGATGAGCAGTTCTTC
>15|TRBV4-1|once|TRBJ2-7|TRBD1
CASSYRQGTSYEQYF
TGCGCCAGCAGCTACAGACAGGGTACTTCCTACGAGCAGTACTTC